The present T cell receptor beta chain was sequenced within a study of blood T cell repertoires in COVID-19. Study in general: COVID-19 samples, acute and convalescent, were from the United States, Italy and Spain. PBMCs, B-cell-depleted T cells, or T cells provided the cDNA or gDNA that made up the material.

Per the original methods: Researchers report that nucleated cell counts were estimated from reference gene primer amplification. Clones were read by immunoSEQ multiplex PCR, and TCRdb kept only the in-frame ones, dropping some. V, J and clone size are those of that table, while D and trimming were read from the DNA. The sample has about 160,000 clones; approximately 92% are singletons. The sequencing input was peripheral blood. The source of this sequence is a woman in her fifties or sixties with acute or convalescent COVID-19.

CDR3 nucleotide sequence: TGTGCCAGCAGCACAGGACAGGGGGCGGCTAATGAAAAACTGTTTTTT. Translating gives CASSTGQGAANEKLFF. The chain carries TRBV11-2 and TRBJ1-4, with TRBD1 identical over 11 bases. V lost 5 bases to trimming and J lost 3 bases; unmatched junction nucleotides: 5. This CDR3 region has 16 residues. Germline CDR1 is SGHAT and CDR2 is FQNNGV.